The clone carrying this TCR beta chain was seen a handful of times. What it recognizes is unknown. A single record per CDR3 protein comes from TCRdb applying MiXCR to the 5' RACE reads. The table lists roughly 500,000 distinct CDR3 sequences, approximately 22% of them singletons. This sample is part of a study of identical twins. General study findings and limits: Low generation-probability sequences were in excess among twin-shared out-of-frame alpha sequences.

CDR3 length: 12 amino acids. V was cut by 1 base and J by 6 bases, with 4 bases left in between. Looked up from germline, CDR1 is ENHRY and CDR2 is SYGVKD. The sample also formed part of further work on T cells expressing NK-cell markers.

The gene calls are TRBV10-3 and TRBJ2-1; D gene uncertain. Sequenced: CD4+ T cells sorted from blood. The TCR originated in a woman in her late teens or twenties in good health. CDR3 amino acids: CAISEFRNEQFF. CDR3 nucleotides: TGTGCCATCAGTGAGTTCCGCAATGAGCAGTTCTTC.